This T cell receptor (beta chain) originates from a study of identical twins. TCRdb analysed the 5' RACE reads with MiXCR anew, one entry per CDR3 protein. The profile shows 350,000 to 500,000 distinct CDR3 sequences, under 20% of them singletons. This clonotype was observed a few times. Its target is not known. All donors comprised healthy Caucasians. Germline lookup yields CDR1 MNHEY and CDR2 SVGEGT. The CDR3 runs to 15 residues. V lost 1 base, J lost 2 bases, and 11 bases lay in between. The study, taken as a whole, reports: Excess sharing by twins proved weaker in beta out-of-frame sequences. Zero-insertion findings could be partly confounded by invariant cells (MAIT and iNKT cells).

This TCR was sampled from a man aged 45 to 65 in good health. The genes are TRBV6-2 or TRBV6-3 and TRBJ1-1; D gene ambiguous. Source material: naive T cells sorted from blood. Written as DNA, the CDR3 is TGTGCCAGCAGTTACTTCCCGACCGCCAACACTGAAGCTTTCTTT. As protein: CASSYFPTANTEAFF.